The sequence of this T cell receptor beta chain was determined in a study of identical twins. General study results and limits: Insertions ran lower in abundant cord blood beta clonotypes, though not in memory repertoires. Within beta out-of-frame sequences, the excess sharing observed between twins was weaker.

Germline V gene sequence: CDR1 SGDLS, CDR2 YYNGEE. Trimming took 3 bases from V and 2 from J; bases not matched to a gene: 13. CDR3 size: 18 residues. TCRdb redid the calling of the 5' RACE reads with MiXCR, one entry per CDR3 protein. This repertoire shows under 450,000 distinct CDR3 sequences, roughly 20% found once; its top ten account for 9.5% to 15%. To note about this clonotype: Its specificity is unknown.

This chain uses TRBV9 with TRBJ2-3; 9 bases agree with TRBD2. The sample comprised naive T cells sorted from blood. The source is a man aged 50 to 60 in good health. CDR3 amino acids: CASSAPRLAVGNTDTQYF. CDR3 in DNA: TGTGCCAGCAGCGCCCCCCGACTAGCGGTGGGGAACACAGATACGCAGTATTTT.